A selection of T cell receptor beta chains follows, all from one sample in a study of blood T cell repertoires in COVID-19. Assay: immunoSEQ multiplex PCR; the TCRdb copy retains only in-frame clones and omits some. The sample includes approximately 320,000 clones, approximately 85% of them seen just once. Sequencing used peripheral blood. The receptors stem from a human donor in a cohort sampled during active COVID-19. CDR3s leave out the opening cysteine and the closing phenylalanine or tryptophan.

v_gene	j_gene	CDR3aa
TRBV7-6	TRBJ2-5	ASSPIGETSGVLRGETQY
TRBV29-1	TRBJ2-7	SVEGRNSYEQY
TRBV4-2	TRBJ2-7	ASSQDYGGGNEQY
TRBV7-2	TRBJ1-2	ASSQLAQFGYT
TRBV7-9	TRBJ2-7	ASSSHRGQGFYEQY
TRBV12-5	TRBJ1-1	ASGSKETKTEAF
TRBV11-2	TRBJ1-1	ASTLSYANTEAF
TRBV3-1/TRBV3-2	TRBJ2-1	ASSPASSGWPHNEQF
TRBV6-4	TRBJ2-6	ASSSGTIVSGANVLT
TRBV6-4	TRBJ1-1	ASSNRGHTEAF
TRBV13	TRBJ1-1	ASSGRGRTEAF
TRBV10-1	TRBJ2-3	ASMGGLAGCKDTQY
TRBV19	TRBJ2-5	ASSTGGRTQETQY
TRBV30	TRBJ2-7	AWSPGFHEQY
TRBV19	TRBJ1-5	ASSGQGAGQPQH
TRBV24-1	TRBJ2-3	ATSEPGQGTDTQY
TRBV5-6	TRBJ2-3	ASRYARFTDTQY
TRBV5-8	TRBJ1-3	ASSFIGNTIY
TRBV6-5	TRBJ1-6	ASSYWTGRNSPLH
TRBV10-3	TRBJ2-3	AVATRGPSTDTQY
TRBV6-1	TRBJ1-2	ASSDSGGLLRYT
TRBV6-5	TRBJ2-4	ASSRGLLNIQY
TRBV10-2	TRBJ2-1	ASTAPSGGHNEQF
TRBV12-3/TRBV12-4	TRBJ1-2	ASSLGGNYGYT
TRBV28	TRBJ1-2	ASSSQGRDYGYT
TRBV10-2	TRBJ2-4	ASSENRENIQY
TRBV25-1	TRBJ2-3	ASSERGGGPDTQY
TRBV10-3	TRBJ1-1	AVNRGMNTEAF
TRBV7-9	TRBJ1-5	ASSLDDSPFSNQPQH
TRBV2	TRBJ2-3	ASSGDGQGADTQY
TRBV7-8	TRBJ1-3	ASSLIRTVGTGGPAGLSGNTIY
TRBV5-6	TRBJ1-1	ASSLRLGVAF
TRBV5-5	TRBJ2-1	ASSLHGGGARSYNEQF
TRBV24-1	TRBJ2-7	ATSDPGQATYEQY
TRBV2	TRBJ1-1	ASSLAGVGTEAF
TRBV3-1/TRBV3-2	TRBJ2-1	ASSQEGRDNEQF
TRBV6-1	TRBJ2-3	ASSESGGSGSFTDTQY
TRBV6-5	TRBJ2-1	ASSFTQGAREQF
TRBV24-1	TRBJ1-2	ATSDLGLNYGYT
TRBV18	TRBJ1-2	ASSPPEPSYGYT
TRBV6-1	TRBJ1-2	ASSAIGSTGGSFGYT
TRBV6-2/TRBV6-3	TRBJ1-5	ASSGMVRGQDRQPQH
TRBV4-1	TRBJ1-5	ASSQGVARGLSQPQH